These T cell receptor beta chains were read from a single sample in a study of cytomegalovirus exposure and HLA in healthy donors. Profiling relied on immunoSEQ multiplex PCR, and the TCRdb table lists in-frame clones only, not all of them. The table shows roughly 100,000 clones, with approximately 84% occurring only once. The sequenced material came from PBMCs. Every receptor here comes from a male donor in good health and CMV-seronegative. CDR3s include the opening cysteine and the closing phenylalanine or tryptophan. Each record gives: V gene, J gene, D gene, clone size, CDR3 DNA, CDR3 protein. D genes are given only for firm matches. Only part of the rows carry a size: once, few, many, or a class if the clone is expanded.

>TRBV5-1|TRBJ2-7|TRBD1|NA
TGCGCCAGCAGCCCTGAGGTGGACAGGGTCTACGAGCAGTACTTC
CASSPEVDRVYEQYF
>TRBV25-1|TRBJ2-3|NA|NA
TGTGCCAGCAGTTGGGCAACCACAGATACGCAGTATTTT
CASSWATTDTQYF
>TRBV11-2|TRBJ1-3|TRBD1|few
TGTGCCAGCAGCCCGGACAGGGTTGGTGGAAACACCATATATTTT
CASSPDRVGGNTIYF
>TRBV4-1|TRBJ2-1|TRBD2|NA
TGCGCCAGCAGCCAAGGTCTAGCGGTTACCTACAATGAGCAGTTCTTC
CASSQGLAVTYNEQFF
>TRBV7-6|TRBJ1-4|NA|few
TGTGCCAGTCAAGGTCTAGGTGAAAAACTGTTTTTT
CASQGLGEKLFF
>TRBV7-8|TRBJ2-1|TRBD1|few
TGTGCCAGCAGCGTGGACAGGGGTAATGAGCAGTTCTTC
CASSVDRGNEQFF
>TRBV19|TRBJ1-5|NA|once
TGTGCCAGTACAAAGGGGGTTGGGCAGCCCCAGCATTTT
CASTKGVGQPQHF
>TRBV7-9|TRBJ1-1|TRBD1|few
TGTGCCAGCAGCAGACAGGGCCTGGGGACTGAAGCTTTCTTT
CASSRQGLGTEAFF
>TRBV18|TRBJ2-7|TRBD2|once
TGTGCCAGCTCACCCGTTCTTGCGGGAGTTACGTACGAGCAGTACTTC
CASSPVLAGVTYEQYF
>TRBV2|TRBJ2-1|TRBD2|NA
TGTGCCAGCACTCCGGGACTAGCGGCCCCCTCCTACAATGAGCAGTTCTTC
CASTPGLAAPSYNEQFF
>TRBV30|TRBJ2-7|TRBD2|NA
TGTGCCTGGAGTCGGGGGGTTGGGGCCTACGAGCAGTACTTC
CAWSRGVGAYEQYF
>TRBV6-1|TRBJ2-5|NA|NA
TGTGCCAGCAATCCGACAGGGAGGGAGACCCAGTACTTC
CASNPTGRETQYF
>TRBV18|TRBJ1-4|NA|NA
TGTGCCAGCTCCCTAGATTTGGCTAATGAAAAACTGTTTTTT
CASSLDLANEKLFF
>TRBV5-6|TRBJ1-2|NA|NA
TGTGCCAGCAGGAGGGGGACCGGATCTGGCTACACCTTC
CASRRGTGSGYTF
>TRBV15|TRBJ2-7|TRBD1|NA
TGTGCCACCAGCAGGCCGGGACAGGGTAACGAGCAGTACTTC
CATSRPGQGNEQYF
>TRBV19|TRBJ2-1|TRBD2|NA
TGTGCCAGTAGTATTTCGGGACTAGCGAAGTACAATGAGCAGTTCTTC
CASSISGLAKYNEQFF
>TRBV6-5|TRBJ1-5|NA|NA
TGTGCCAGCAGGCGAACCATCCAGGGTGATCAGCCCCAGCATTTT
CASRRTIQGDQPQHF
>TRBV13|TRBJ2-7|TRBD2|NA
TGTGCCAGCAGCCAAATAGCGGGAGGCGGGGGCGACGAGCAGTACTTC
CASSQIAGGGGDEQYF
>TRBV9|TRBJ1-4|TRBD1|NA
TGTGCCAGCAGCGGACAGGGGGAGTATCATGAAAAACTGTTTTTT
CASSGQGEYHEKLFF
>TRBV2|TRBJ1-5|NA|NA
TGTGCCAGCAGTGGGTTATCAGGCAGAAGCAATCAGCCCCAGCATTTT
CASSGLSGRSNQPQHF
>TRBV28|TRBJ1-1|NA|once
TGTGCCAGCAGTTTTTGGGGCTCTAAAGCTTTCTTT
CASSFWGSKAFF
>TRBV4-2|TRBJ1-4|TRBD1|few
TGTGCCAGCAGCCAAGGGGACAGGGGAGACGAAAAACTGTTTTTT
CASSQGDRGDEKLFF
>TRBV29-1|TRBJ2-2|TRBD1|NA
TGCAGCGTTCAACAGGGGTGGGTCACCGGGGAGCTGTTTTTT
CSVQQGWVTGELFF
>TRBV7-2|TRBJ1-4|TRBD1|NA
TGTGCCAGCAGCCCCCAACGACTTTCGACAGGGATAGTTGGAAAACTGTTTTTT
CASSPQRLSTGIVGKLFF
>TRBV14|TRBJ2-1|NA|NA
TGTGCCAGCAGCCAAGAGTGGCAGGGATCCTACAATGAGCAGTTCTTC
CASSQEWQGSYNEQFF
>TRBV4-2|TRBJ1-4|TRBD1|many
TGTGCCAGCAATCCAGGGGGTAGCAATGAAAAACTGTTTTTT
CASNPGGSNEKLFF
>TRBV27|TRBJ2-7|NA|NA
TGTGCCAGCAGTTTACGGGGAGCAGACGCCCTTCGGGAGCAGTACTTC
CASSLRGADALREQYF
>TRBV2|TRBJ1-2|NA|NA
TGTGCCAGCAGTGACGGCGGATTCTATGGCTACACCTTC
CASSDGGFYGYTF
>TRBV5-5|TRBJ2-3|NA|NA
TGTGCCAGCAGCCCAGGCTGGCGCCCTAGCACAGATACGCAGTATTTT
CASSPGWRPSTDTQYF
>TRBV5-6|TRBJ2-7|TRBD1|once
TGTGCCAGCAGCTTGGGAGGGACAGGGCGCTACGAGCAGTACTTC
CASSLGGTGRYEQYF
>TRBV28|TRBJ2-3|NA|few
TGTGCCAGCTCGAAAGCGGCCCCCAGCACAGATACGCAGTATTTT
CASSKAAPSTDTQYF
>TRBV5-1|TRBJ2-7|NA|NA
TGCGCCAGCAGCTTGAATCCTACGGACATCGCAGCCTACGAGCAGTACTTC
CASSLNPTDIAAYEQYF
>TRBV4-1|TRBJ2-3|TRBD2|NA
TGCGCCAGCAGAGGACTAGCGGGAGGAGATACGCAGTATTTT
CASRGLAGGDTQYF
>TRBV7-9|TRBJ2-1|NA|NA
TGTGCCAGCAGCCTACGAGGCCAGCCCCTGAATGAGCAGTTCTTC
CASSLRGQPLNEQFF
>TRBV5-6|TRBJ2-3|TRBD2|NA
TGTGCCAGCAGCCCCCTCACCAAGCGGGGGGCCCTAGATACGCAGTATTTT
CASSPLTKRGALDTQYF
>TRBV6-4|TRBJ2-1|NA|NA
TGTGCCAGCAGTGACTCGAGGGCGGAAACCGAGCAGTTCTTC
CASSDSRAETEQFF
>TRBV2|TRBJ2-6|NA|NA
TGTGCCAGCAGTGAAAGTCCCAGCTCTGGGGCCAACGTCCTGACTTTC
CASSESPSSGANVLTF
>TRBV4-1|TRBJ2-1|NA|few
TGCGCCAGCAGCCGTTACGGACTGGCCCTTTACAATGAGCAGTTCTTC
CASSRYGLALYNEQFF
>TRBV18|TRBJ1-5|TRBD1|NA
TGTGCCAGCCAGAGGACAGGGGGCAATCAGCCCCAGCATTTT
CASQRTGGNQPQHF
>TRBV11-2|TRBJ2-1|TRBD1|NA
TGTGCCAGCAGCCGCGCAGGGGGCACGCACAATGAGCAGTTCTTC
CASSRAGGTHNEQFF
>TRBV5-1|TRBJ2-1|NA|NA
TGCGCCAGCAGCATAGACAGCTACAATGAGCAGTTCTTC
CASSIDSYNEQFF
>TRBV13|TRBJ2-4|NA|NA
TGTGCCAGCAGCTTAGGAGGGGGAGCCAAAAACATTCAGTACTTC
CASSLGGGAKNIQYF
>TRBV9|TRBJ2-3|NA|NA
TGTGCCAGCAGCGAGGGGAACAGGGCAGATACGCAGTATTTT
CASSEGNRADTQYF
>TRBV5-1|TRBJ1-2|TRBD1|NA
TGCGCCAGCAGCTGGAGTCCGGGACAGGGGAGCTATGGCTACACCTTC
CASSWSPGQGSYGYTF
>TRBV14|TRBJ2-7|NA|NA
TGTGCCAGCAGCCAGTTGGGACACCGGTACGAGCAGTACTTC
CASSQLGHRYEQYF
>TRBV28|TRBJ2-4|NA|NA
TGTGCCAGCAGTTTACGGGACTGGGGAGCCAAAAACATTCAGTACTTC
CASSLRDWGAKNIQYF
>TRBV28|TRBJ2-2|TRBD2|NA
TGTGCCAGCAGTGCCGGGGGGACGGAAACCGGGGAGCTGTTTTTT
CASSAGGTETGELFF
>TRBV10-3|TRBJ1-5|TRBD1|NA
TGTGCCATCAGTGAGTCGACAGGGACTAGTCAGCCCCAGCATTTT
CAISESTGTSQPQHF
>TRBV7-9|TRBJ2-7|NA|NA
TGTGCCAGCAGCTTAGGGCCTGGAGCCTACGAGCAGTACTTC
CASSLGPGAYEQYF
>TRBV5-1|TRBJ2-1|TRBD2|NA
TGCGCCAGCAGCGTGGGACTAGAGTACAATGAGCAGTTCTTC
CASSVGLEYNEQFF
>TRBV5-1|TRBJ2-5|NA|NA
TGCGCCAGCAGCTTGGCAGGGGTCGGGGAGACCCAGTACTTC
CASSLAGVGETQYF
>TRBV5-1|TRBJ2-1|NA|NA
TGCGCCAGCAGCTTGGGGGCGGGTGAGCAGTTCTTC
CASSLGAGEQFF
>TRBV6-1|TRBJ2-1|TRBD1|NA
TGTGCCAGCAGTGGGGGTGACAGGGGGCTTTACAATGAGCAGTTCTTC
CASSGGDRGLYNEQFF
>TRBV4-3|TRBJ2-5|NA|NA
TGCGCCAGCAGCCAAAACGCACCCGCAGGGGGAGGAGAGACCCAGTACTTC
CASSQNAPAGGGETQYF
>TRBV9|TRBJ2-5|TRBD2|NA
TGTGCCAGCAGCGTACTAGCGGGGCTCCAAGAGACCCAGTACTTC
CASSVLAGLQETQYF